This entry features one TCR beta chain sequence. Its specificity is unknown. This sample is part of a study of T cells in tuberculosis. Findings and limits, study-wide: Shorter CDR3-alpha in active tuberculosis partly drove smaller distances.

Here immunoSEQ multiplex PCR was the method, and the copy in TCRdb shows in-frame clones only, minus some. The table lists roughly 40,000 clones, approximately 95% of them singletons. The CDR3 loop spans 15 amino acids. V was clipped by 7 bases and J by 3 bases, with 18 bases between them. From germline, CDR1 is MGHDK and CDR2 SYGVNS. The TCR originated in a donor aged 10 to 29 with latent tuberculosis or without tuberculosis infection. Sequenced sample: PBMCs. The genes are TRBV25-1 and TRBJ1-1, with D uncertain. CDR3: CASMAPWEVDTEAFF. As DNA, the CDR3 is TGTGCCAGCATGGCACCCTGGGAGGTCGACACTGAAGCTTTCTTT.